The 5 T cell receptor beta chains presented below share a single source sample, sequenced in a study of T cell responses to AZD1222 COVID-19 vaccine. Sequencing used immunoSEQ multiplex PCR; TCRdb keeps in-frame clones, though not all of them. The table shows over 120,000 clones, with about 86% occurring only once. The sample in question was peripheral blood, obtained 28 days after the second AZD1222 dose. Receptors were obtained from an adult who received the AZD1222 COVID-19 vaccine.

The gene calls are TRBV12-3 or TRBV12-4 and TRBJ2-5; D ambiguous. This CDR3 contains 12 residues. Trimming removed 2 bases at V and 4 bases at J, with 5 bases between. As DNA, the CDR3 is TGTGCCAGCAGTTTAAGCAGAGAGACCCAGTACTTC. This encodes CASSLSRETQYF.

J is TRBJ2-1 and V is TRBV5-1; TRBD2 agrees at 10 bases. The germline CDR1 and CDR2 sequences are SGHRS and YFSETQ. V dropped 0 bases and J dropped 2; count of bases not matched to a gene: 2. This CDR3 has 16 amino acids. The chain's CDR3 is CASSLASGRAYNEQFF. CDR3 nucleotide sequence: TGCGCCAGCAGCTTGGCCAGCGGGAGGGCCTACAATGAGCAGTTCTTC.

The genes are TRBV28 and TRBJ1-1; D is uncertain. Germline V CDR1 and CDR2: MDHEN, SYDVKM. V gave up 3 bases and J gave up 6 bases, with 8 bases separating them. This CDR3 is built from 12 residues. The CDR3 region has the DNA TGTGCCAGCAGTTTTGCACGGGCTGAAGCTTTCTTT. It encodes CASSFARAEAFF.

The chain recombines TRBV3-1 (or the pseudogene TRBV3-2) with TRBJ2-3, with 16 bases aligning to TRBD2. Germline V gene lookup returns CDR1 LGHDT and CDR2 YNNKEL (reference sequence). J was trimmed by 0 bases and V by 4 bases; bases with no gene match: 1. The CDR3 length is 17 residues. The CDR3 is CASSRGLAGGSTDTQYF. The CDR3 DNA is TGTGCCAGCAGCCGGGGACTAGCGGGGGGGAGCACAGATACGCAGTATTTT.

The chain employs TRBV3-1 (or the pseudogene TRBV3-2) and TRBJ2-5; D may be TRBD1 or TRBD2 (5 bases each). CDR1 is LGHDT and CDR2 is YNNKEL in the germline V gene (reference sequence). V lost 7 bases and J 3 bases, leaving 15 bases between the germline ends. This CDR3 contains 14 residues. CDR3 residues: CASIERGAEETQYF. CDR3 nucleotides: TGTGCCAGCATCGAAAGGGGAGCCGAAGAGACCCAGTACTTC.